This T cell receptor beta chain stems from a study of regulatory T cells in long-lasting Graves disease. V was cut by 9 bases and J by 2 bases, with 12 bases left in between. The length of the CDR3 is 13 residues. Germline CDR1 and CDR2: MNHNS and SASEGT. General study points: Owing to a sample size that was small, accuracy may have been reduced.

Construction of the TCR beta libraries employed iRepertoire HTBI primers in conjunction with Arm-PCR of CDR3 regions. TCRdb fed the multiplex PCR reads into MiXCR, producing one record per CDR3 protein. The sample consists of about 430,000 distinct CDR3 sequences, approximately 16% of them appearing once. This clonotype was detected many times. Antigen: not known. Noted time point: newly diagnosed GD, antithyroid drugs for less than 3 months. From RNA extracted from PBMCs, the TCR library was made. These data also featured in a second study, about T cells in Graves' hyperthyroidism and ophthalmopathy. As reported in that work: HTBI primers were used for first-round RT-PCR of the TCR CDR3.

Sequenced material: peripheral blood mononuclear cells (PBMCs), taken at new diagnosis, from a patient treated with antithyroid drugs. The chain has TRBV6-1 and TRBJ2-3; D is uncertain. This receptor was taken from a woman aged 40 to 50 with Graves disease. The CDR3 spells CASELPYTDTQYF. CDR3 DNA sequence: TGTGCCAGTGAACTTCCTTACACAGATACGCAGTATTTT.